The subject of this entry is one T cell receptor beta chain. The data are from a study of T cells in Graves' hyperthyroidism and ophthalmopathy. TCR beta CDR3 regions were amplified from RNA transcripts. When the TCR CDR3 underwent first-round RT-PCR, the HTBI primer set was used. TCRdb analysed the multiplex PCR reads with MiXCR anew, one entry per CDR3 protein. In the table there are about 560,000 distinct CDR3 sequences, around 42% of which are singletons. This receptor was taken from a woman under 30 with Graves' hyperthyroidism. The sample consisted of peripheral blood or thyroid tissue (not recorded which).

The CDR3: CASSFNGQGVTEKLFF. CDR3 bases: TGTGCCAGCAGCTTTAACGGACAGGGGGTTACTGAAAAACTGTTTTTT. The V call is TRBV7-3, the J call TRBJ1-4, with 10 bases identical to TRBD1. Trimming removed 3 bases from V and 7 bases from J; junction bases left unmatched: 8. This CDR3 has 16 amino acids. Germline CDR1 SGHTA, CDR2 FQGTGA.